The 2 T cell receptor beta chains listed next were all sequenced from one sample in a study of early T cells in non-severe SARS-CoV-2 infection. TCRdb itself ran the 5' RACE reads through MiXCR, one entry per CDR3 protein. The sample gives approximately 22,000 distinct CDR3 sequences, over 4% of which show up once; roughly 5% is in the top ten. Specimen: whole blood. The receptors derive from an adult who was a healthcare worker with PCR-confirmed SARS-CoV-2 infection or an uninfected control (not recorded which).

This clonotype rates as medium-sized. In nucleotides, the CDR3 is TGCGCCAGCAGCCAAGAAGCGGAACTCTGGGGAGAGACCCAGTACTTC. Translation: CASSQEAELWGETQYF. The J gene is TRBJ2-5, the V gene TRBV4-1; D is perhaps TRBD2 (5 bases). The CDR3 consists of 16 residues. The ends were cut back, 0 bases at V and 4 bases at J, with 15 bases in the middle. CDR1 MGHRA and CDR2 YSYEKL come from the germline V gene.

This clonotype has ten or more counts. The chain carries TRBV29-1 and TRBJ2-7, with no clear D. Looked up from germline, CDR1 is SQVTM and CDR2 is ANQGSEA. There are 16 residues in the CDR3. Between the trimmed V and J ends, which lost 6 bases and 0 bases, there was a span of 21 bases. In nucleotides, the CDR3 is TGCAGCGTGGGATCGGTTTGGCAGCGAAGCTCCTACGAGCAGTACTTC. Translation gives CSVGSVWQRSSYEQYF.